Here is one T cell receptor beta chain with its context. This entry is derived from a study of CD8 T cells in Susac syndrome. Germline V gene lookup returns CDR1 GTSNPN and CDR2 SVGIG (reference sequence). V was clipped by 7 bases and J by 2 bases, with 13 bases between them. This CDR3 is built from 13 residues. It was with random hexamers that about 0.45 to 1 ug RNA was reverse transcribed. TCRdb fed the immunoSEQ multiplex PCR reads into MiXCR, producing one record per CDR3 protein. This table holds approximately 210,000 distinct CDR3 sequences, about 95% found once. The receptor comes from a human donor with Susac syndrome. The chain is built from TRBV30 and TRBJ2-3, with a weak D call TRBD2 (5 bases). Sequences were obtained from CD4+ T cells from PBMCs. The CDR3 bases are TGTGCCTCAAAAGCGGACTTCACAGATACGCAGTATTTT. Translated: CASKADFTDTQYF.